This TCR beta chain was recorded in a study of PD-1 blockade in classical Hodgkin lymphoma. Whole-study findings and limits: Newly diagnosed patients were said to have less baseline TCR diversity than healthy donors did. There remain no defined causes for the repertoire differences, which possibly reflect disease activity or prior therapy.

Assay used: immunoSEQ multiplex PCR; TCRdb lists only in-frame clones, some missing. Of 30,000 to 40,000 clones in the sample, roughly 89% are singletons; the top ten hold 0.22%. Germline V gene sequence: CDR1 SGHRS, CDR2 YFSETQ. The CDR3 totals 15 residues. Unmatched junction bases numbered 8, after V lost 3 bases and J lost 5 bases. Time point noted: newly diagnosed, previously untreated cHL patient sample. It was by magnetic negative selection that CD4+ T cells were purified from thawed PBMCs. Newly diagnosed, untreated classical Hodgkin lymphoma PBMCs provided comparison. A note on this clone: The antigen remains undetermined.

The specimen sequenced was CD4+ T cells from blood. The TCR comes from a human donor with classical Hodgkin lymphoma. This rearrangement joins TRBV5-1 to TRBJ2-7; 10 bases line up with TRBD1. The CDR3 spells CASSYWDRGINEQYF. CDR3 nucleotide sequence: TGCGCCAGCAGCTACTGGGACAGGGGAATAAACGAGCAGTACTTC.